Following are 25 T cell receptor beta chains from one sample sequenced in a study of T cell repertoires in cytomegalovirus infection. Their antigens are not known. A single record per CDR3 protein comes from TCRdb applying MiXCR to the reads. The repertoire holds 700,000 to 850,000 distinct CDR3 sequences, with 32% as singletons. The material sequenced was cultured CD8+ T cells from PBMCs, taken from culture after CMV antigen stimulation. The receptor set was obtained from a human donor in good health (CMV status not recorded). Some clones in this sample may be carry-over from other donors' samples.

The CDR3 spells CASSGHYGYTF. CDR3 coding DNA: TGTGCCAGCAGTGGTCACTATGGCTACACCTTC. The V and J genes are TRBV2 and TRBJ1-2; the D is unclear. V was shortened by 4 bases and J by 3 bases, with 3 bases between the two germline ends. Germline V gene data show CDR1 as SNHLY and CDR2 as FYNNEI. The CDR3 extends over 11 amino acids.

This chain connects TRBV2 to TRBJ2-7; TRBD1 matches 7 bases. J gave up 2 bases and V 7 bases, and 8 bases lay outside the gene matches. The CDR3 is made up of 14 amino acids. Germline-derived CDR1 and CDR2 are SNHLY and FYNNEI. Here the CDR3 DNA reads TGTGCCAGCAATTCCGGGACAGATACCTACGAGCAGTACTTC. The encoded protein is CASNSGTDTYEQYF. The full variable domain, its missing parts supplied by reference TRBV2 and TRBJ2-7, is EPEVTQTPSHQVTQMGQEVILRCVPISNHLYFYWYRQILGQKVEFLVSFYNNEISEKSEIFDDQFSVERPDGSNFTLKIRSTKLEDSAMYFCASNSGTDTYEQYFGPGTRLTVT.

The gene calls are TRBV7-9 and TRBJ2-1; D uncertain. Germline CDR1 reads SEHNR; CDR2 reads FQNEAQ (reference sequence). Trimming took off 5 bases at V and 15 bases at J, with 23 bases between the two ends. The CDR3 loop spans 14 amino acids. DNA for the CDR3: TGTGCCAGCAGCCAACCTCACTTAGCAGGCGAACTGTTCTTC. It yields the protein CASSQPHLAGELFF.

This chain links TRBV2 with TRBJ1-2; D might be TRBD1 (6 bases). Germline V lookup: CDR1 SNHLY, CDR2 FYNNEI. V dropped 6 bases and J dropped 6 bases, with 11 bases sitting between them. The CDR3 is 12 residues long. CDR3 in DNA: TGTGCCAGCAGGAAGGGGGGCGATGGCTACACCTTC. Translation: CASRKGGDGYTF.

CDR3 nucleotide sequence: TGTGCCAGCAGCTTAAGCGGGGGACCCAGTCACACCTTC. The encoded protein is CASSLSGGPSHTF. The J gene is TRBJ1-2, the V gene TRBV7-6; perhaps TRBD1 as D (5 bases). Germline V CDR1 and CDR2: SGHVS, FNYEAQ. Trimming pared 2 bases from V and 12 bases from J, leaving 16 bases between. The CDR3 loop spans 13 amino acids.

On this clonotype: A much larger clone lies one base from this, so it may be a read error. CDR3 sequence: CASSTRAVPTGELFF. CDR3 DNA: TGTGCCAGCAGCACGAGGGCGGTGCCCACCGGGGAGCTGTTTTTT. The rearrangement uses TRBV7-6 and TRBJ2-2; possible D gene TRBD2, 5 bases. Trimming stripped 5 bases from V and 4 bases from J, with 14 bases between. Germline CDR1 and CDR2: SGHVS and FNYEAQ. The CDR3 totals 15 residues.

This clonotype was picked up a small number of times. J is TRBJ2-7 and V is TRBV5-1; 9 nucleotides align to TRBD2. The CDR3 totals 15 residues. CDR1 and CDR2 from the germline V gene are SGHRS and YFSETQ. With V trimmed by 4 bases and J by 5 bases, 10 bases remained unmatched. The CDR3 loop reads CASSPLAGGLNEQYF. As DNA, the CDR3 is TGCGCCAGCAGCCCCCTCGCGGGGGGGTTGAACGAGCAGTACTTC. The entire variable domain, with the rest obtained from reference TRBV5-1 and TRBJ2-7, is as follows: KAGVTQTPRYLIKTRGQQVTLSCSPISGHRSVSWYQQTPGQGLQFLFEYFSETQRNKGNFPGRFSGRQFSNSRSEMNVSTLELGDSALYLCASSPLAGGLNEQYFGPGTRLTVT.

As regards this clonotype: A much larger clone differs from this one at a single base, so this may be a read error. The chain carries TRBV12-3 or TRBV12-4 and TRBJ2-7, with 8 bases identical to TRBD1. This CDR3 is built from 14 residues. For the CDR3, the DNA is TGTGCCAACAGTCCACGGACAGGGAGGAGCGAGCAGTACGTC. Translating it yields CANSPRTGRSEQYV.

CDR3 sequence (DNA): TGTGCCAGCAGCCAAGACCCGGACGCTCGTCGAGCCGGGGAGCTGTTTTTT. It specifies CASSQDPDARRAGELFF. The gene calls are TRBV14 and TRBJ2-2; D unclear. V was clipped by 0 bases and J by 6 bases, with 17 bases between them. CDR1 is SGHDN and CDR2 is FVKESK in the germline V gene. The CDR3 totals 17 residues.

The J gene is TRBJ1-1, the V gene TRBV19, with D maybe TRBD1 (5 bases). Germline-derived CDR1 and CDR2 are LNHDA and SQIVND (reference sequence). V was clipped by 2 bases and J by 3 bases, with 10 bases between them. The CDR3 extends over 14 amino acids. CDR3 DNA: TGTGCCAGTAGTATACTGGGAGGGGACACTGAAGCTTTCTTT. Encoded protein: CASSILGGDTEAFF.

This clonotype was seen once. This clone may be a read error of a much larger clone one base away. The rearrangement uses TRBV7-6 and TRBJ2-1, with TRBD2 matching over 13 bases. The CDR3 contains 23 residues. Germline CDR1 SGHVS, CDR2 FNYEAQ. The CDR3 nucleotides read TGTGTCAGCAGCTGGACAGGGGGGTCGACTAGCGGGGGGAAAATTCACGACTACAATGAGCAGTTCTTC. It specifies CVSSWTGGSTSGGKIHDYNEQFF.

This clonotype has only one observation. This likely comes from a read error, as the CDR3 has no conserved phenylalanine or tryptophan at its end. The rearrangement joins TRBV29-1 to TRBJ2-3, with 7 nucleotides matching TRBD2. This CDR3 is 15 amino acids long. J lost 4 bases, V lost 4 bases, and 11 bases had no gene match. Germline CDR1 SQVTM, CDR2 ANQGSEA. The CDR3: CSVGGRGPGADTQYY. The CDR3 coding sequence is TGCAGCGTTGGGGGGAGGGGACCCGGGGCAGATACGCAGTATTAT.

The sample holds a few counts of this clonotype. V gene TRBV10-3 combines with J gene TRBJ2-5, with a possible D match to TRBD1 (5 bases). The CDR3 extends over 13 amino acids. Germline V gene sequence: CDR1 ENHRY, CDR2 SYGVKD. Trimming shortened V by 8 bases and J by 2 bases, and 12 bases separated the two germline ends. The CDR3 loop reads CAIRVAGQETQYF. In nucleotides, the CDR3 is TGTGCCATCCGTGTCGCAGGGCAAGAGACCCAGTACTTC.

CDR3 in amino acids: CASSLGQGTTSGGEQYV. In DNA, the CDR3 is TGCGCCAGCAGCTTGGGGCAGGGAACAACCTCTGGCGGCGAGCAGTACGTC. This sequence joins TRBV5-1 and TRBJ2-7; possibly TRBD1 for D (5 bases). The CDR3 has 17 residues. Germline CDR1 reads SGHRS; CDR2 reads YFSETQ. The V end lost 0 bases, the J end lost 6 bases, and 22 bases lay between the germline ends.

With regard to this clonotype: At one boundary the junction diverges from the germline segment, which might be a read error. The chain joins TRBV15 to TRBJ1-6; 7 nucleotides match TRBD1. This CDR3 contains 17 residues. Germline assignment: CDR1 LNHNV and CDR2 YYDKDF (reference sequence). The CDR3 coding sequence is TGTGCCACCAGCGGAGACAGGGAAGGTTGGACTAATTCACCCCTCCACTTT. Translating it yields CATSGDREGWTNSPLHF.

The V call is TRBV4-3, the J call TRBJ1-3; no firm D call. Germline CDR1 and CDR2: LGHNA and YSLEER. There are 15 residues in the CDR3. V gave up 5 bases and J gave up 0 bases, with 11 bases separating them. The CDR3 loop is CASSERAYSGNTIYF. The CDR3 DNA reads TGCGCCAGCAGCGAACGCGCTTACTCTGGAAACACCATATATTTT.

V usage is TRBV19 and J usage is TRBJ2-1, with D tentatively TRBD2 (6 bases). V was trimmed by 6 bases and J by 5 bases, leaving 14 bases between them. The CDR3 contains 14 residues. Germline-derived CDR1 and CDR2 are LNHDA and SQIVND (reference sequence). The CDR3 DNA reads as TGTGCCAGTAGGGTAATTGGGGGGAACAATGAGCAGTTCTTC. Amino acids: CASRVIGGNNEQFF.

The chain combines TRBV7-2 with TRBJ2-5; 8 bases line up with TRBD1. V shed 1 base, J shed 2 bases, and the junction held 9 bases outside the gene matches. The CDR3 spans 17 residues. Looked up from germline, CDR1 is SGHTA and CDR2 is FQGNSA. The CDR3 loop reads CASSLVFGQGLQETQYF. CDR3 sequence (DNA): TGTGCCAGCAGCTTAGTATTTGGACAGGGCCTTCAAGAGACCCAGTACTTC.

Regarding this clonotype: Possible read error: a much larger clone is one base away. V usage is TRBV6-6 and J usage is TRBJ2-3, with D possibly being TRBD2 (8 bases). CDR1 is MNHNY and CDR2 is SVGAGI in the germline V gene (reference sequence). This CDR3 is built from 15 residues. CDR3 nucleotides: TGTGCCAGCAGCGGGGGGGACAGACCCACAGATATGCAGTATTTT. Translating it yields CASSGGDRPTDMQYF.

This clonotype was counted only a few times. The chain links TRBV7-2 to TRBJ1-1; 9 bases align to TRBD1. Germline CDR1 and CDR2: SGHTA and FQGNSA. The CDR3 spans 17 residues. Trimming at V came to 1 base and at J to 2 bases, leaving 8 bases not matched to a gene. The CDR3 bases are TGTGCCAGCAGCTTAGAAGGGTGGACAGGGGTAAACACTGAAGCTTTCTTT. Its translation is CASSLEGWTGVNTEAFF.

The chain is built from TRBV29-1 and TRBJ1-2, with 8 bases that match TRBD1. CDR1 is SQVTM and CDR2 is ANQGSEA in the germline V gene. This CDR3 has 13 amino acids. V was clipped by 8 bases and J by 4 bases; unmatched bases: 9. CDR3 protein: CSITGGDTYGYTF. The CDR3 DNA sequence: TGCAGCATCACAGGGGGGGACACCTATGGCTACACCTTC.

Remarks on this clonotype: The junction shows a germline mismatch at one end, possibly a read error. The chain recombines TRBV27 with TRBJ1-2, with TRBD1 as a possible D gene (6 bases). The CDR3 runs to 14 residues. The V gene's germline CDR1 is MNHEY and CDR2 SMNVEV (reference sequence). CDR3 nucleotides: TGTGCCAGCAGTGTACAGGGAGGAGGCTATGGCTACATCTTC. It encodes CASSVQGGGYGYIF.

There are a few counts of this clonotype. The rearrangement uses TRBV20-1 and TRBJ1-5; 11 bases line up with TRBD1. The CDR3 is 16 amino acids. Per the germline V gene, CDR1 is DFQATT and CDR2 is SNEGSKA (reference sequence). The J segment lost 4 bases and the V segment lost 3 bases, leaving 8 bases of the junction unmatched. The CDR3 spells CSARPIRDRGNQPQHF. CDR3 bases: TGCAGTGCTAGGCCTATCCGGGACAGGGGGAATCAGCCCCAGCATTTT.

This chain joins TRBV4-3 and TRBJ2-3; TRBD2 might be the D (7 bases). Germline V CDR1 and CDR2: LGHNA, YSLEER. The CDR3 has 17 residues. The V end was cut by 1 base, the J end by 2 bases, with 16 bases between. CDR3 nucleotides: TGCGCCAGCAGCCAAGTGGGGGCTAGCGGCTACACAGATACGCAGTATTTT. Translation gives CASSQVGASGYTDTQYF.

The chain carries TRBV7-9 and TRBJ1-1; weak D call: TRBD1 (5 bases). This CDR3 has 11 amino acids. Germline V CDR1 and CDR2: SEHNR, FQNEAQ (reference sequence). Deletions cut 1 base from V and 8 bases from J, with 5 bases between. The CDR3 coding sequence is TGTGCCAGCAGCTTAGACAGGGAAGCTTTCTTT. Translating gives CASSLDREAFF. Full variable domain (outside the CDR3, taken from reference TRBV7-9 and TRBJ1-1): DTGVSQNPRHKITKRGQNVTFRCDPISEHNRLYWYRQTLGQGPEFLTYFQNEAQLEKSRLLSDRFSAERPKGSFSTLEIQRTEQGDSAMYLCASSLDREAFFGQGTRLTVV.